Shown below are 17 T cell receptor beta chains from a single sample sequenced in a study of T cell repertoires in cytomegalovirus infection. TCRdb independently ran MiXCR on the reads; one entry per CDR3 protein. Here the sample spans 650,000 to 900,000 distinct CDR3 sequences, almost 30% being singletons. The antigens of these receptors remain unknown. Sequencing used cultured CD8+ T cells from PBMCs, obtained from culture after CMV antigen stimulation. The source is a human donor in good health (CMV status not recorded). Some clones in this sample may be carry-over from other donors' samples.

The chain carries TRBV7-8 and TRBJ2-1, with 7 positions matching TRBD1. Germline CDR1 SGHVS, CDR2 FQNEAQ. The V segment lost 5 bases and the J segment 6 bases; nucleotides outside the gene matches: 16. This CDR3 is built from 17 residues. The CDR3 spells CASSQTSTNYRGNEQFF. CDR3 coding DNA: TGTGCCAGCAGCCAAACGAGTACGAATTACAGGGGCAATGAGCAGTTCTTC.

Comments on this clonotype: One end of the junction varies from germline; a read error may be responsible. The chain combines TRBV28 with TRBJ1-5, with unresolved D. The CDR3 extends over 12 amino acids. In germline, CDR1 is MDHEN, CDR2 SYDVKM. This chain's CDR3 is CARREKNQPQHF. The DNA of the CDR3 is TGTGCCCGCAGAGAGAAGAATCAGCCCCAGCATTTT.

The rearrangement joins TRBV4-1 to TRBJ2-3, with 8 nucleotides matching TRBD2. Trimming cost V 2 bases and J 1 base; bases outside gene matches: 8. CDR3 size: 17 residues. Germline lookup yields CDR1 MGHRA and CDR2 YSYEKL. DNA for the CDR3: TGCGCCAGCAGCCAAACAGGGACTAGATACCGCACAGATACGCAGTATTTT. Its protein is CASSQTGTRYRTDTQYF.

The V call is TRBV19, the J call TRBJ2-5; TRBD2 aligns across 8 bases. V dropped 5 bases and J dropped 2; count of bases not matched to a gene: 7. This CDR3 contains 15 residues. In germline, CDR1 is LNHDA, CDR2 SQIVND (reference sequence). CDR3 in amino acids: CASSRSGGQQETQYF. The CDR3 coding sequence is TGTGCCAGTAGTCGAAGCGGGGGTCAACAAGAGACCCAGTACTTC.

The chain employs TRBV27 and TRBJ1-4; maybe TRBD1 (6 bases). V was cut by 5 bases and J by 4 bases, with 23 bases left in between. Germline-derived CDR1 and CDR2 are MNHEY and SMNVEV (reference sequence). The CDR3 sequence is 18 residues long. The DNA of the CDR3 is TGTGCCAGCAGTGCTTACCCCCGGAGGACAGACCATAATGAAAAACTGTTTTTT. Its translation is CASSAYPRRTDHNEKLFF.

V is TRBV27 and J is TRBJ2-1, with TRBD2 matching 9 bases. This CDR3 region has 17 residues. V lost 4 bases and J lost 6; bases outside the gene matches: 13. In germline, CDR1 is MNHEY, CDR2 SMNVEV (reference sequence). In DNA form, the CDR3 reads TGTGCCAGCAGTTCGCCTTCTTATAGCGGGGGTCGCAATGAGCAGTTCTTC. This sequence encodes CASSSPSYSGGRNEQFF.

This clonotype has more than one count but fewer than ten. V usage is TRBV20-1 and J usage is TRBJ2-5; unclear D gene. The germline CDR1 and CDR2 sequences are DFQATT and SNEGSKA (reference sequence). The CDR3 runs to 13 residues. V lost 0 bases and J 1 base, leaving 6 bases between the germline ends. The CDR3 spells CSARDRIQETQYF. The DNA for the CDR3 is TGCAGTGCTAGAGATCGGATCCAAGAGACCCAGTACTTC.

The chain couples TRBV20-1 to TRBJ2-5, with 11 nucleotides matching TRBD2. Unmatched junction bases numbered 13, after V lost 4 bases and J lost 6 bases. CDR3 size: 16 residues. Germline CDR1 is DFQATT and CDR2 is SNEGSKA (reference sequence). Here the CDR3 reads CSATISGGAAKKTQYF. CDR3 nucleotides: TGCAGTGCTACAATTAGCGGGGGGGCAGCTAAGAAGACCCAGTACTTC.

Ten or more counts support this clonotype. The chain uses TRBV7-9 and TRBJ1-2; possible D gene TRBD1, 6 bases. The CDR3 loop spans 15 amino acids. V lost 4 bases, J lost 5 bases, and 17 bases lay in between. CDR1 and CDR2 from the germline V gene are SEHNR and FQNEAQ (reference sequence). CDR3 nucleotides: TGTGCCAGCAGCTACCGAGGACAGATGGATTATGGCTACACCTTC. This translates into CASSYRGQMDYGYTF.

The chain joins TRBV7-6 to TRBJ1-5; D gene unclear. Germline V gene lookup returns CDR1 SGHVS and CDR2 FNYEAQ. The V end lost 5 bases, the J end lost 0 bases, and 17 bases lay between the germline ends. This CDR3 region has 17 residues. This CDR3 is CASSPVEAANSNQPQHF. As DNA, the CDR3 is TGTGCCAGCAGCCCAGTAGAGGCAGCTAATAGCAATCAGCCCCAGCATTTT. Filled out from reference TRBV7-6 and TRBJ1-5, the complete variable domain reads GAGVSQSPRYKVTKRGQDVALRCDPISGHVSLYWYRQALGQGPEFLTYFNYEAQQDKSGLPNDRFSAERPEGSISTLTIQRTEQRDSAMYRCASSPVEAANSNQPQHFGDGTRLSIL.

This clonotype has just a few counts. V is TRBV14 and J is TRBJ2-7; 7 bases are a match to TRBD1. The germline gives CDR1 SGHDN, CDR2 FVKESK. The CDR3 is made up of 14 amino acids. With V trimmed by 4 bases and J by 0 bases, 3 bases remained unmatched. DNA for the CDR3: TGTGCCAGCAGCCTCCGGACAGGCTCCTACGAGCAGTACTTC. It yields the protein CASSLRTGSYEQYF.

The gene calls are TRBV6-1 and TRBJ2-5; D perhaps matches TRBD2 (5 bases). V dropped 6 bases and J dropped 1 base, with 15 bases sitting between them. The germline CDR1 and CDR2 sequences are MNHNS and SASEGT. The CDR3 is made up of 15 amino acids. CDR3 residues: CASSPTPGVQETQYF. The CDR3 DNA follows: TGTGCCAGCAGCCCCACCCCCGGGGTCCAAGAGACCCAGTACTTC.

This clonotype was picked up a small number of times. The chain carries TRBV10-2 and TRBJ1-1; 7 nucleotides align to TRBD1. The CDR3 spans 13 residues. CDR1 is WSHSY, CDR2 SAAADI, per germline. V dropped 6 bases and J dropped 4; count of bases not matched to a gene: 5. CDR3 protein: CASRLDRATEAFF. The CDR3 coding sequence is TGCGCCAGCAGACTCGACAGGGCCACTGAAGCTTTCTTT.

This clonotype was picked up a small number of times. The chain is built from TRBV27 and TRBJ2-3, with 13 bases that match TRBD2. The CDR3 has 16 amino acids. Germline CDR1 reads MNHEY; CDR2 reads SMNVEV (reference sequence). V lost 7 bases and J lost 2; bases outside the gene matches: 6. The CDR3: CASTPGTSGDTDTQYF. In DNA, the CDR3 is TGTGCCAGCACCCCCGGGACTAGCGGGGACACAGATACGCAGTATTTT.

The chain recombines TRBV19 with TRBJ1-1; D unclear. CDR1 LNHDA and CDR2 SQIVND come from the germline V gene (reference sequence). The CDR3 has 15 residues. Between the trimmed V and J ends, which lost 2 bases and 1 base, there was a span of 11 bases. The CDR3 DNA reads TGTGCCAGTAGTATACGGCGGGAGAGGAACACTGAAGCTTTCTTT. The encoded protein is CASSIRRERNTEAFF.

The rearrangement links TRBV20-1 to TRBJ2-7; D gene ambiguous. V shed 0 bases and J shed 0 bases, with 12 bases lying between them. This CDR3 is built from 15 residues. Germline CDR1 DFQATT, CDR2 SNEGSKA (reference sequence). CDR3 protein: CSARDVDVSSYEQYV. Here the CDR3 DNA reads TGCAGTGCTAGAGATGTGGACGTGAGCTCCTACGAGCAGTACGTC.

Note on this clonotype: A much larger clone is a single base away; this may be a read error. The rearrangement joins TRBV7-6 to TRBJ2-2; TRBD2 matches at 11 bases. The junction had 14 bases not matched to a gene; V was cut back by 5 bases and J by 6 bases. From germline, CDR1 is SGHVS and CDR2 FNYEAQ. The CDR3 contains 18 residues. The CDR3 bases are TGTGCCAGCAGCGTGGGACTAGCGGAGGGGCAGGAAGCCGGGGAGCTGTTTTTT. Amino acid sequence: CASSVGLAEGQEAGELFF.